The present T cell receptor beta chain was sequenced within a study of CXCR3-negative and CXCR3-positive naive CD8 T cells. Overall study findings and caveats: Similarly elevated diversity marked both naive subsets, with memory CD8+ cells showing far lower diversity. Compared with CXCR3-negative naive cells, CXCR3-positive naive cells showed more hydrophobic TRB CDR3s. Memory, not naive, CXCR3-negative and CXCR3-positive cells differed in TRBV-TRBJ usage. It was found that naive subsets had comparable surface CD5, and TCR strength was inferred from TRB CDR3 properties.

Definition of naive CD8+ T cells rested on a CD45RO-CCR7+CD27+CD95- profile. On this clonotype: Antigen unknown.

The CDR3 length is 15 residues. Germline values: CDR1 SGHTA, CDR2 FQGNSA. Each TRB cDNA library was prepared by 5' RACE (with UMI labels). TCRdb re-called the 5' RACE reads; one entry per CDR3 protein, DNA not given. The ten top clones account for approximately 1.1%, within a sample of around 95,000 distinct CDR3 sequences. This TCR was sampled from a human donor in good health. Some clones in this sample may be carry-over from other donors' samples. This sequence joins TRBV7-2 and TRBJ2-7; TCRdb proposes TRBD1, but this gene call is untestable without DNA. Material: naive CXCR3+ CD8+ T cells from blood. Specified subset: CD45RO-CCR7+CD27+CD95- naive CD8+ T cells expressing CXCR3 (TNR3+). CDR3 sequence: CASSYVGQGTYEQYF.